This T cell receptor (beta chain) was documented in a study of tumor-infiltrating lymphocytes in primary liver carcinoma. Study overall: Those sampled were patients whose primary liver carcinoma was treated by surgical resection. The tumors ranged from roughly 4 to 11 cm across and fell within stage T1-T3 N0M0.

The CDR3 sequence is 11 residues long. The ends were cut back, 3 bases at V and 6 bases at J, with 6 bases in the middle. Germline V gene lookup returns CDR1 SGHAT and CDR2 FQNNGV. Researchers generated TCR beta cDNA from about 0.5 ug of total RNA, relying on a constant-region primer. Libraries for TCR beta were built through three nested multiplex PCR rounds, which together made up a slightly modified ARM-PCR procedure. The first two PCR rounds used TRBV1-TRBV30 primers with a Cbeta primer, nine to eleven cycles each. MiXCR, run by TCRdb on the multiplex PCR reads, gives a single entry per CDR3 protein. The sample includes around 210,000 distinct CDR3 sequences, 65% of them seen just once. This clonotype was seen ten or more times. The antigen is not known. Both blood RNA, taken from unsorted whole blood, and germline DNA were extracted. Study observations and caveats: Unsorted bulk processing meant the study did not compare CD4+ and CD8+ repertoires.

The chain links TRBV11-2 to TRBJ2-7, with no clear D. The source material was peripheral blood. This TCR was sampled from a woman aged 55-70 years with primary liver carcinoma and hepatitis B virus infection. The CDR3 here is CASSFGIEQYF. In nucleotides, the CDR3 is TGTGCCAGCAGCTTCGGCATCGAGCAGTACTTC.